This T cell receptor beta chain derives from a study of T cell responses to AZD1222 COVID-19 vaccine. The CDR3 consists of 15 residues. Germline V gene lookup returns CDR1 SEHNR and CDR2 FQNEAQ (reference sequence). Trimming removed 5 bases from V and 8 bases from J; junction bases left unmatched: 8. Clones were read by immunoSEQ multiplex PCR, and TCRdb kept only the in-frame ones, dropping some. The sample yields approximately 150,000 clones, 92% seen once. The TCR sequence derives from an adult in good health. The rearrangement joins TRBV7-9 to TRBJ1-4; TRBD1 aligns across 10 bases. The sample here was peripheral blood, taken on day 0 of AZD1222 vaccination. The chain's CDR3 is CASSHTGTGAEKLFF. CDR3 nucleotides: TGTGCCAGCAGCCATACCGGGACAGGGGCCGAAAAACTGTTTTTT.